This T cell receptor beta chain was found in a study of cytomegalovirus exposure and HLA in healthy donors. Some clones are missing from TCRdb's copy, which holds only in-frame ones; the method was immunoSEQ multiplex PCR. The profile shows 200,000 to 250,000 clones, 75% to 95% of them singletons. On this clone itself: Its antigen remains unidentified.

V trimming: 11 bases; J trimming: 8 bases; junction bases outside the gene matches: 15. This CDR3 is 15 amino acids long. Germline V gives CDR1 MNHNS, CDR2 SASEGT. Points from the study as a whole: It was 150 to 200 TCR beta chains that were listed as cytomegalovirus-associated.

J is TRBJ2-2 and V is TRBV6-1, with TRBD1 matching over 9 bases. Input material: PBMCs. This receptor was obtained from a woman aged 18-29 years in good health and CMV-seronegative. The CDR3 sequence is CAGKRDRVVAGELFF. In nucleotides, the CDR3 is TGTGCCGGAAAGCGGGACAGGGTAGTTGCAGGGGAGCTGTTTTTT.